Listed below are T cell receptor beta chains from one sample, sequenced in a study of blood T cells in healthy people across ages. TCRdb re-derived calls from the 5' RACE reads in MiXCR, one entry per CDR3 protein. The table shows roughly 720,000 distinct CDR3 sequences, with about 53% occurring only once. The sample taken for sequencing was blood. The origin of the receptors is an elderly man in good health. CDR3s include the opening cysteine and the closing phenylalanine or tryptophan. Each record gives: V gene, D gene, clone size, J gene, CDR3 DNA, CDR3 protein. A D gene is named only where the DNA matches it firmly. Some rows mark clone size as missing; the rest say once, few, many or name a class of expanded clone.

v_gene: TRBV29-1
d_gene: .
abundance: .
j_gene: TRBJ1-1
CDR3nt: TGCAGCGTTTCCGAACCTGCAGGGGAAGCTTTCTTT
CDR3aa: CSVSEPAGEAFF

v_gene: TRBV5-1
d_gene: TRBD2
abundance: .
j_gene: TRBJ2-3
CDR3nt: TGCACCAGCAGCCTGAGGCTTAGGACTAGCGGGGGCACAGATACGCAGTATTTT
CDR3aa: CTSSLRLRTSGGTDTQYF

v_gene: TRBV10-3
d_gene: .
abundance: .
j_gene: TRBJ2-5
CDR3nt: TGTGCCATCAGTGAGAAGGAGGACAATGAGCAGTACTTC
CDR3aa: CAISEKEDNEQYF

v_gene: TRBV20-1
d_gene: .
abundance: few
j_gene: TRBJ2-7
CDR3nt: TGCAGTGCTAGAGATCCCCCCGAGCAGTACTTC
CDR3aa: CSARDPPEQYF

v_gene: TRBV3-1
d_gene: TRBD1
abundance: .
j_gene: TRBJ2-3
CDR3nt: TGTGCCAGCAGCCTGAGGACAGGAAGAAGCACAGATACGCAGTATTTT
CDR3aa: CASSLRTGRSTDTQYF

v_gene: TRBV2
d_gene: .
abundance: .
j_gene: TRBJ1-2
CDR3nt: TGTGCCAGCAGCGATGAAGCTAACTATGGCTACACCTTC
CDR3aa: CASSDEANYGYTF

v_gene: TRBV5-1
d_gene: TRBD1
abundance: .
j_gene: TRBJ2-7
CDR3nt: TGCGCCAGCAGCGCCGGGACAGCCAGTGGCGAGCAGTACTTC
CDR3aa: CASSAGTASGEQYF

v_gene: TRBV24-1
d_gene: TRBD2
abundance: .
j_gene: TRBJ2-1
CDR3nt: TGTGCCACCAGCGCCACAGGGCGGGAGGGCGGTGAGCAGTTCTTC
CDR3aa: CATSATGREGGEQFF

v_gene: TRBV20-1
d_gene: .
abundance: many
j_gene: TRBJ2-6
CDR3nt: TGCAGTGCTCCTTCTGGGGCCAACGTCCTGACTTTC
CDR3aa: CSAPSGANVLTF

v_gene: TRBV6-6
d_gene: .
abundance: few
j_gene: TRBJ2-5
CDR3nt: TGTGCCAGCAGCGGGACTCCGAAGACCCAGTACTTC
CDR3aa: CASSGTPKTQYF

v_gene: TRBV28
d_gene: TRBD2
abundance: few
j_gene: TRBJ2-1
CDR3nt: TGTGCCAGCAGCAGCGGGAGGGCCGGGTCCTACAATGAGCAGTTCTTC
CDR3aa: CASSSGRAGSYNEQFF

v_gene: TRBV10-2
d_gene: TRBD1
abundance: .
j_gene: TRBJ1-1
CDR3nt: TGCGCCAGCTCCCCTGTCAGGACAGGGGGAACTGAAGCTTTCTTT
CDR3aa: CASSPVRTGGTEAFF

v_gene: TRBV20-1
d_gene: TRBD2
abundance: .
j_gene: TRBJ2-1
CDR3nt: TGCAGTGCTAGTAAGCGTCGGCTAGCGGTATACAAGGAGCAGTTCTTC
CDR3aa: CSASKRRLAVYKEQFF

v_gene: TRBV20-1
d_gene: TRBD1
abundance: .
j_gene: TRBJ1-6
CDR3nt: TGCAGTGCTAACTGGGGACAGCTAGGGACCTATAATTCACCCCTCCGCTTT
CDR3aa: CSANWGQLGTYNSPLRF

v_gene: TRBV10-3
d_gene: .
abundance: .
j_gene: TRBJ2-5
CDR3nt: TGTGCCATCAGCCCCCGGCGGGAAGAGACCCAGTACTTC
CDR3aa: CAISPRREETQYF

v_gene: TRBV7-9
d_gene: TRBD2
abundance: .
j_gene: TRBJ2-3
CDR3nt: TGTGCCAGCAGCCCCCGGGGACTAGCGGGAGTTAGATACGCGTATTTT
CDR3aa: CASSPRGLAGVRYAYF

v_gene: TRBV7-9
d_gene: .
abundance: once
j_gene: TRBJ2-7
CDR3nt: TGTGCCAGCAGCTCCGCCGGGACACTGACCTACGAGCAGTACTTC
CDR3aa: CASSSAGTLTYEQYF

v_gene: TRBV27
d_gene: .
abundance: few
j_gene: TRBJ1-2
CDR3nt: TGTGCCAGCAGAAGCGGGCCCCGAGAGTATGGCTACACCTTC
CDR3aa: CASRSGPREYGYTF

v_gene: TRBV7-2
d_gene: TRBD2
abundance: .
j_gene: TRBJ2-1
CDR3nt: TGTGCCAGCAGCCGTATGATAACTAGCGGGAGGCCTAATGAGCAGTTCTTC
CDR3aa: CASSRMITSGRPNEQFF

v_gene: TRBV6-1
d_gene: TRBD2
abundance: few
j_gene: TRBJ2-2
CDR3nt: TGTGCCAGCAGTTCGGGGGGGAGGGAGAACACCGGGGAGCTGTTTTTT
CDR3aa: CASSSGGRENTGELFF

v_gene: TRBV9
d_gene: .
abundance: once
j_gene: TRBJ2-1
CDR3nt: TGTGCCAGCAGCAAAGGCGGTCCTGGAGAGACCCAGTTCTTC
CDR3aa: CASSKGGPGETQFF

v_gene: TRBV10-3
d_gene: .
abundance: .
j_gene: TRBJ1-6
CDR3nt: TGTGCCATCAGTGAGTCTTACAGGGATAATTCACCCCTCCACTTT
CDR3aa: CAISESYRDNSPLHF